This T cell receptor beta chain was sequenced during a study of tumor-infiltrating lymphocytes in primary liver carcinoma. The wider study: The cohort consisted of patients whose primary liver carcinoma was surgically resected. Study-level results: Tumor specimens were characterized by a significantly higher top-250-clone fraction than blood (p = 0.039). Tumor region pairs shared more overlap than did tumor-adjacent and tumor-blood pairs.

Blood RNA originated from unsorted whole blood, with germline DNA additionally extracted. Concerning this clonotype: The target antigen is unknown.

Making TCR beta cDNA involved around 500 ng total RNA and a constant-region primer. The TCR beta library was amplified through three nested multiplex PCR rounds in a modified ARM-PCR procedure. For 10 cycles apiece, the opening two PCR rounds ran with TRBV1-TRBV30 forward primers and a C-beta reverse primer. TCRdb reanalysed the multiplex PCR reads using MiXCR and keeps one entry per CDR3 protein. Of 150,000 to 200,000 distinct CDR3 sequences listed, 60% are singletons. V shed 6 bases and J shed 8 bases, with 20 bases lying between them. CDR1 MGHRA and CDR2 YSYEKL come from the germline V gene. The CDR3 is 15 amino acids.

The chain couples TRBV4-1 to TRBJ2-1; possible D gene TRBD1, 5 bases. Sequencing was done on a sample of peripheral blood. The clonotype was recovered from a man aged 40-55 years with primary liver carcinoma and hepatitis B virus infection. CDR3 in amino acids: CASRKGVVGWDEQFF. The CDR3 DNA reads TGCGCCAGCAGAAAAGGGGTCGTGGGTTGGGATGAGCAGTTCTTC.